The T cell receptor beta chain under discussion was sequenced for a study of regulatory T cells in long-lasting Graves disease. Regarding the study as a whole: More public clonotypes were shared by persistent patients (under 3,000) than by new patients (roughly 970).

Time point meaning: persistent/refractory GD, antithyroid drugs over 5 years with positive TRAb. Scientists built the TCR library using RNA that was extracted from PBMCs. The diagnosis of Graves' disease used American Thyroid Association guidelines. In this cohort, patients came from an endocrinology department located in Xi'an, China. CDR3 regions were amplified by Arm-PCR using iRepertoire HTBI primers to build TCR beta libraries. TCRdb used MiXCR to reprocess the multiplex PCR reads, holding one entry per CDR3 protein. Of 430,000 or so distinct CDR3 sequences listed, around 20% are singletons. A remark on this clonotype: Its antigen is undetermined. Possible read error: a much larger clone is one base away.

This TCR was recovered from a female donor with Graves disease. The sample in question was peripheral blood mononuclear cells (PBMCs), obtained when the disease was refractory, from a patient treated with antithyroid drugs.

The CDR3 nucleotides read TGTGCCAACAGACTGGGGACCGGGGGCAATCAGCCCCAGCATTTT. Translating it yields CANRLGTGGNQPQHF. The J gene is TRBJ1-5, the V gene TRBV2, with D possibly TRBD1 on 5 matching bases. The germline CDR1 and CDR2 sequences are SNHLY and FYNNEI. The CDR3 consists of 15 residues. The V and J ends lost 10 bases and 2 bases respectively, with 18 bases between them.